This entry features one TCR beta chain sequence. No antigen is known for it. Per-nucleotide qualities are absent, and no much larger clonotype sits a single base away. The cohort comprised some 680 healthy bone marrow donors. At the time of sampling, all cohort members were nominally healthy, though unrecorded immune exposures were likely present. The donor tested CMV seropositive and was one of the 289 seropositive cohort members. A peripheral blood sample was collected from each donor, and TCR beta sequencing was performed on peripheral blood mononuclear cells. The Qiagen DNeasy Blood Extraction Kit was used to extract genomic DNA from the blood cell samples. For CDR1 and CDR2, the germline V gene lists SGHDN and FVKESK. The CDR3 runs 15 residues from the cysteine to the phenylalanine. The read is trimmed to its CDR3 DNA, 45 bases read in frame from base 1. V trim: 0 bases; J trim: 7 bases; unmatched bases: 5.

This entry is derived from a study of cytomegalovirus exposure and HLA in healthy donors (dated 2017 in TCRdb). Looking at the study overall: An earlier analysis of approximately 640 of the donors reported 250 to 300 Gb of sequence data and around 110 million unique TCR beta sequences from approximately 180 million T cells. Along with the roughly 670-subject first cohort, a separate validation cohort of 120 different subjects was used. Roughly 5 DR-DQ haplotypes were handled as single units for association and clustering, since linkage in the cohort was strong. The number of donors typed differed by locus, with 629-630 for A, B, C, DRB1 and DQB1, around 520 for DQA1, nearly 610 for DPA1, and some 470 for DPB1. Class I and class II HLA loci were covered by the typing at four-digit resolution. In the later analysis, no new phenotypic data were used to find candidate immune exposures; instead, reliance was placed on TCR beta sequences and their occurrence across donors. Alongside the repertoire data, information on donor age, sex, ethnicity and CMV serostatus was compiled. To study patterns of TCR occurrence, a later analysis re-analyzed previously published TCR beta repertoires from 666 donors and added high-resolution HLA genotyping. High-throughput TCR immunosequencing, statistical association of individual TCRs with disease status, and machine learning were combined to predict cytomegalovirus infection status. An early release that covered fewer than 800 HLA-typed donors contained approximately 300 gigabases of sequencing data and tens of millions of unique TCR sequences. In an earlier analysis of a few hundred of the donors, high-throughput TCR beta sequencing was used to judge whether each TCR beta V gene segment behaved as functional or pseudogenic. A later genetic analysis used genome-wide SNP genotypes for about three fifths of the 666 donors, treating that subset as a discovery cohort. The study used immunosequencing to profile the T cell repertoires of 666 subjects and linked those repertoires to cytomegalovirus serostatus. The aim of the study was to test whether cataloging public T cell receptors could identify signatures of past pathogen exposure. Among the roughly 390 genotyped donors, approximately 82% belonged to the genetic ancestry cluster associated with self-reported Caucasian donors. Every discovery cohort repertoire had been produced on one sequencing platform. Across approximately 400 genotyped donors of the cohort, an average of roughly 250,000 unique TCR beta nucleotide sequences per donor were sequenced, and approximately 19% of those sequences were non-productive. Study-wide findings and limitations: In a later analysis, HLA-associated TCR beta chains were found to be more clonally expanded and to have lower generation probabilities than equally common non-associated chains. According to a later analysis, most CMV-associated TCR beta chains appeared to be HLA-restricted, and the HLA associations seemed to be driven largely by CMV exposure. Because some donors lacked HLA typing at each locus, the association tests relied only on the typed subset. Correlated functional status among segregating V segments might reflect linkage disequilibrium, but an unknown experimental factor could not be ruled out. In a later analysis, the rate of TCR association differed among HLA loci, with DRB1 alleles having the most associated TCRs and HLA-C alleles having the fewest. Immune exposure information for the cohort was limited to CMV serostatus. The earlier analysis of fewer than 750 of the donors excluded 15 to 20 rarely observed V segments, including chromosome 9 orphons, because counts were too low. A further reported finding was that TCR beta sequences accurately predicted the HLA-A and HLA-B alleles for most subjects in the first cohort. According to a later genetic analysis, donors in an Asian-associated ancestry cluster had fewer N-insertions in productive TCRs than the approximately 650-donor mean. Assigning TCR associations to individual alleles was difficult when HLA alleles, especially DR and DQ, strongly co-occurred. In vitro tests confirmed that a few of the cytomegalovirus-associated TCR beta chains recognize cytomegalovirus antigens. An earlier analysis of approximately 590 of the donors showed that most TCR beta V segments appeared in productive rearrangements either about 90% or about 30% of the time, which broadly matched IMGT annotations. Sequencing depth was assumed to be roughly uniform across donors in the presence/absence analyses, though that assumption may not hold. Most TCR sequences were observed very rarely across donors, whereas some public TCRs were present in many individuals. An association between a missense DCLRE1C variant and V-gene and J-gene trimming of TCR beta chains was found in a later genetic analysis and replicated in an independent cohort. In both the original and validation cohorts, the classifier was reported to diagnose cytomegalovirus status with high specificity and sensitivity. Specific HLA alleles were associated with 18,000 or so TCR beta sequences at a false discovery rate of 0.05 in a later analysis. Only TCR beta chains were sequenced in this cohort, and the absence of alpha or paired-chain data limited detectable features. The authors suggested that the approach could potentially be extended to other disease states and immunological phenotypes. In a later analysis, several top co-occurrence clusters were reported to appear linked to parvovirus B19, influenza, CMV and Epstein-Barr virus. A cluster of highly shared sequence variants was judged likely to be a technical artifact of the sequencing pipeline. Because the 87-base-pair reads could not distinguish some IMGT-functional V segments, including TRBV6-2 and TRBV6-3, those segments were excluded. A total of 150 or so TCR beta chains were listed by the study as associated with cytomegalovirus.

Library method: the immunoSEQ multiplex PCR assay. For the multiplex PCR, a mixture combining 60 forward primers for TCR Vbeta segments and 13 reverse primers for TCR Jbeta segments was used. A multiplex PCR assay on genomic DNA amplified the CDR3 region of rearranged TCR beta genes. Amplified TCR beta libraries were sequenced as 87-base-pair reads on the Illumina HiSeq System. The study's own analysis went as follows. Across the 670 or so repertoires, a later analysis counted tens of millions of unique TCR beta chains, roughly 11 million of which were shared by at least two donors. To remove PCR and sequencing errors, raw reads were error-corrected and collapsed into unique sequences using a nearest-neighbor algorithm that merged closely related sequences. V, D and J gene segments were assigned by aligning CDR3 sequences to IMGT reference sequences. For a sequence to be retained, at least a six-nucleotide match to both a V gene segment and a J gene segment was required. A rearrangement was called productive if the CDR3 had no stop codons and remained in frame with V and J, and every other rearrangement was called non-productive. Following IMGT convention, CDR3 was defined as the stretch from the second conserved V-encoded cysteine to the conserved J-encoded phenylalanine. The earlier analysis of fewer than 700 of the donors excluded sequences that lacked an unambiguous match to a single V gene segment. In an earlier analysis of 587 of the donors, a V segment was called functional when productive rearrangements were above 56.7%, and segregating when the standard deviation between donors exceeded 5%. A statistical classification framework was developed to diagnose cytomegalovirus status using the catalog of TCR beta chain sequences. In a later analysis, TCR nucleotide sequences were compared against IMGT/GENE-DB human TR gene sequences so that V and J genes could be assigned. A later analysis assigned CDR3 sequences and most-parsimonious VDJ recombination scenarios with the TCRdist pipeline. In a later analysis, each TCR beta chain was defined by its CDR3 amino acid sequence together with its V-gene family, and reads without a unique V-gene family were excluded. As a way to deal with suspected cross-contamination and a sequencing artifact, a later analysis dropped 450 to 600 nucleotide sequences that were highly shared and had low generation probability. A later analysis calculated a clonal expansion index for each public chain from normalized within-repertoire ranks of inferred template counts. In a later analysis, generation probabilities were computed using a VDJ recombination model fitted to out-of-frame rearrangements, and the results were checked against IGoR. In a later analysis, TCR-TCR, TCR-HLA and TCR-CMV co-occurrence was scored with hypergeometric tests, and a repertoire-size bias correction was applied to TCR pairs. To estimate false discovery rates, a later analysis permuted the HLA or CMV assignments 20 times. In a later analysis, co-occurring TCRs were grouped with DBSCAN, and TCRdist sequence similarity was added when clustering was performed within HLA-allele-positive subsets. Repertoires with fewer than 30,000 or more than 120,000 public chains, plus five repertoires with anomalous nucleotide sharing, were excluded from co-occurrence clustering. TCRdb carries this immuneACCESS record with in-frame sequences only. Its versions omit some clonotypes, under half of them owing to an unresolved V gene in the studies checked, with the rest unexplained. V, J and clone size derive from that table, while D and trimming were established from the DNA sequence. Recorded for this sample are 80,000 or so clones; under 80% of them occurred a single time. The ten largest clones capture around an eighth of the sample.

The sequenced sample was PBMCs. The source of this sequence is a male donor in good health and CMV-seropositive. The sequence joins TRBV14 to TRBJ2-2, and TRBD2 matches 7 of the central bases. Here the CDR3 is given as CASSQDTSAGGELFF. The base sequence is TGTGCCAGCAGCCAAGATACTAGCGCGGGCGGGGAGCTGTTTTTT.